These 8 T cell receptor beta chains were sequenced from one sample in a study of cytomegalovirus exposure and HLA in healthy donors. Amplification used 60 Vbeta primers and 13 Jbeta primers. Method: immunoSEQ multiplex PCR; TCRdb's copy keeps in-frame clones and lacks some. The specimen's table records around 50,000 clones. The sample was PBMCs. These receptor sequences come from a woman in her thirties or forties in good health and CMV-seronegative.

V and J are TRBV6-6 and TRBJ1-5; TRBD1 matches 9 bases. CDR1 and CDR2 (germline): MNHNY, SVGAGI (reference sequence). The CDR3 consists of 15 residues. With V trimmed by 3 bases and J by 5 bases, 5 bases remained unmatched. CDR3 nucleotide sequence: TGTGCCAGCAGTTATGGGACAGGGCATTATCAGCCCCAGCATTTT. It encodes CASSYGTGHYQPQHF.

The V and J genes are TRBV19 and TRBJ1-6; 8 nucleotides agree with TRBD1. The V gene's germline CDR1 is LNHDA and CDR2 SQIVND (reference sequence). Trimming cost V 6 bases and J 8 bases; bases outside gene matches: 3. The CDR3 is 13 amino acids. The CDR3 DNA reads as TGTGCCAGTAGGACAGGGGAGCATTCACCCCTCCACTTT. As protein: CASRTGEHSPLHF.

This rearrangement joins TRBV19 to TRBJ2-6, with no clear D. CDR1 and CDR2 (germline): LNHDA, SQIVND (reference sequence). CDR3 size: 16 residues. Deletions cut 6 bases from V and 0 bases from J, with 12 bases between. As DNA, the CDR3 is TGTGCCAGTAGGCTGCCGGTAACCTCTGGGGCCAACGTCCTGACTTTC. This encodes CASRLPVTSGANVLTF.

This sequence joins TRBV2 and TRBJ1-6, with no clear D. The CDR3 contains 13 residues. The V and J ends lost 7 bases and 7 bases respectively, with 11 bases between them. Germline V CDR1 and CDR2: SNHLY, FYNNEI. The CDR3 sequence is CASKEGTNSPLHF. The CDR3 nucleotides are TGTGCCAGCAAGGAGGGAACGAATTCACCCCTCCACTTT.

This chain connects TRBV27 to TRBJ2-5; TRBD2 matches at 7 bases. The germline V gene has CDR1 MNHEY and CDR2 SMNVEV (reference sequence). There are 15 residues in the CDR3. Trimming took 5 bases from V and 2 from J; bases not matched to a gene: 8. CDR3 nucleotide sequence: TGTGCCAGCAGTCGCGGGGGAAACAGTCAAGAGACCCAGTACTTC. This encodes CASSRGGNSQETQYF.

V gene TRBV19 combines with J gene TRBJ2-1; weak D call: TRBD2 (5 bases). The V gene lost 5 bases and the J gene lost 2 bases, with 13 bases spanning the gap. Germline CDR1 LNHDA, CDR2 SQIVND (reference sequence). This CDR3 comprises 15 residues. DNA for the CDR3: TGTGCCAGTAGTGTTAGCACCGGGACCTACAATGAGCAGTTCTTC. Translation gives CASSVSTGTYNEQFF.

This chain connects TRBV7-6 to TRBJ2-7; D gene uncertain. Germline-derived CDR1 and CDR2 are SGHVS and FNYEAQ. Trimming took 5 bases from V and 3 from J, leaving 8 bases between them. The CDR3 is 12 residues long. The DNA for the CDR3 is TGTGCCAGCAGCCCAAACAACTACGAGCAGTACTTC. Its protein product is CASSPNNYEQYF.

This chain uses TRBV5-4 with TRBJ2-7, with 9 bases lining up with TRBD2. V shed 0 bases and J 0 bases; nucleotides not matched to a gene: 4. There are 16 residues in the CDR3. The germline V gene encodes CDR1 SGHNT and CDR2 YYREEE (reference sequence). Here the CDR3 DNA reads TGTGCCAGCAGCTTGGAATCTAGCGGGAACTCCTACGAGCAGTACTTC. This encodes CASSLESSGNSYEQYF.